The subject of this entry is one T cell receptor beta chain. What it binds is not known. Losses at the gene ends were 7 bases for V and 8 bases for J; bases not matched to a gene: 11. Germline CDR1 SGHTA, CDR2 FQGTGA. The CDR3 length is 15 residues. The sample is drawn from a study of T cell repertoires in cytomegalovirus infection. In TCRdb, the reads were re-called with MiXCR into one record per CDR3 protein. The data show 250,000 to 400,000 distinct CDR3 sequences, 20% to 30% seen once. The V gene is TRBV7-3, the J gene TRBJ2-3, with 11 bases aligning to TRBD2. This TCR came from a human donor in good health (CMV status not recorded). Some clones in this sample may be carry-over from other donors' samples. The sequences come from cultured PBMCs, collected from culture after CMV antigen stimulation. CDR3 nucleotides: TGTGCCAGCACTCCGGACACTAGCGGGAGTGGTACGCAGTATTTT. This translates into CASTPDTSGSGTQYF.